These 13 T cell receptor beta chains originate from one sample sequenced in a study of shared clonotypes between healthy human individuals. Sequenced by immunoSEQ multiplex PCR; TCRdb stores in-frame clones only, minus some. Among about 460,000 clones listed, more than 70% were seen once. Sequenced sample: PBMCs. The receptors were gathered from a woman in her thirties or forties in good health. Some clones in this sample may be carry-over from other donors' samples.

This clone was detected many times. This same CDR3 is encoded by further DNA sequences in the sample. The genes are TRBV5-4 and TRBJ2-7; 7 bases map to TRBD2. The CDR3 covers 13 residues. Germline V gives CDR1 SGHNT, CDR2 YYREEE (reference sequence). With V trimmed by 6 bases and J by 7 bases, 10 bases remained unmatched. The CDR3 DNA reads as TGTGCCAGCACCGATGGGCTAGCGGCGGAGCAGTACTTC. Amino acid sequence: CASTDGLAAEQYF.

This chain connects TRBV9 to TRBJ2-1, with D possibly matching TRBD2 (6 bases). Trimming cost V 2 bases and J 3 bases, with 18 bases left between them. The CDR3 totals 17 residues. Germline V CDR1 and CDR2: SGDLS, YYNGEE. CDR3 in amino acids: CASSVQTGSLRYNEQFF. The CDR3 DNA reads TGTGCCAGCAGCGTCCAGACCGGGAGCCTCCGCTACAATGAGCAGTTCTTC.

V and J are TRBV9 and TRBJ2-5, with 13 nucleotides matching TRBD2. Germline V lookup: CDR1 SGDLS, CDR2 YYNGEE. V shed 0 bases, J shed 9 bases, and the junction held 5 bases outside the gene matches. CDR3 length: 15 residues. The CDR3 DNA is TGTGCCAGCAGCGTAGCTGGGACTAGCGGGGCGGCCCAGTACTTC. Translation: CASSVAGTSGAAQYF.

A word on this clone: This likely stems from a read error, as it lies one base from a far larger clone. The same CDR3 is also encoded by other DNA sequences in this sample. V and J are TRBV4-2 and TRBJ2-5, with D possibly TRBD2 on 5 matching bases. V lost 1 base and J lost 5, with 23 bases in between. This CDR3 region has 18 residues. Looked up from germline, CDR1 is LGHNA and CDR2 is YNFKEQ. The CDR3 DNA reads TGTGCCAGCAGCCAAGGGAGTTTGGCGGCCTCCCGCGGGGAGACCCAGTACTTC. Amino acid sequence: CASSQGSLAASRGETQYF.

This clone was seen at least ten times. This chain joins TRBV10-2 and TRBJ1-1; D uncertain. The CDR3 contains 13 residues. Germline loops: CDR1 WSHSY, CDR2 SAAADI. The germline V and J ends were trimmed by 1 base and 3 bases, with 6 bases remaining between them. Here the CDR3 reads CASSEFTYTEAFF. The CDR3, as DNA: TGCGCCAGCAGTGAGTTTACGTACACTGAAGCTTTCTTT.

This clone was seen a handful of times. This rearrangement joins TRBV18 to TRBJ2-7; TRBD2 might be the D (6 bases). V was cut by 3 bases and J by 4 bases, with 16 bases left in between. Germline CDR1 KGHSH, CDR2 LQKENI. This CDR3 spans 15 amino acids. CDR3 sequence reads: CASSPPTSRRYEQYF. The DNA for the CDR3 is TGTGCCAGCTCACCCCCTACTAGCAGACGGTACGAGCAGTACTTC.

This clone was found many times. The rearrangement joins TRBV9 to TRBJ2-1; D might be TRBD2 (6 bases). The CDR3 totals 16 residues. Trimming removed 3 bases from V and 1 base from J, with 14 bases in between. The germline gives CDR1 SGDLS, CDR2 YYNGEE. CDR3 nucleotides: TGTGCCAGCAGCGCAAGGAGCGGAGGGTCCTACAATGAGCAGTTCTTC. This gives the protein CASSARSGGSYNEQFF.

CDR3 sequence: CATSRSRGVGGEQYF. For the CDR3, the DNA is TGTGCCACCAGCAGATCTCGGGGGGTCGGGGGTGAGCAGTACTTC. This chain uses TRBV15 with TRBJ2-7, with TRBD2 matching over 7 bases. V shed 2 bases, J shed 7 bases, and the junction held 11 bases outside the gene matches. This CDR3 is 15 amino acids long. Germline loops: CDR1 LNHNV, CDR2 YYDKDF (reference sequence).

This chain uses TRBV30 with TRBJ1-5; TRBD1 agrees at 7 bases. There are 13 residues in the CDR3. J gave up 4 bases and V 5 bases, and 5 bases lay outside the gene matches. CDR1 and CDR2 from the germline V gene are GTSNPN and SVGIG (reference sequence). This CDR3 reads CAWQGGLNQPQHF. The CDR3 coding sequence is TGTGCCTGGCAAGGGGGCTTGAATCAGCCCCAGCATTTT.

Regarding this clone: A far larger clone is a single base away, which makes a read error likely. Other DNA variants within this sample encode the same CDR3. This chain joins TRBV7-3 and TRBJ1-1; D not certain. This CDR3 region has 14 residues. In germline, CDR1 is SGHTA, CDR2 FQGTGA. CDR3 amino acids: CASSPSHSNTEAFF. The DNA of the CDR3 is TGTGCCAGCAGCCCTTCCCACTCGAACACTGAGGCTTTCTTT.

The sample holds one count of this clone. The rearrangement joins TRBV28 to TRBJ2-1; D is unclear. CDR1 is MDHEN and CDR2 is SYDVKM in the germline V gene. Between the trimmed V and J ends, which lost 11 bases and 7 bases, there was a span of 18 bases. This CDR3 spans 13 amino acids. CDR3 nucleotides: TGTGCCTCTTGCCAGCCGGCGGTGAATGAGCAGTTCTTC. Encoded protein: CASCQPAVNEQFF.

Worth noting for this clone: Other DNA sequences of this sample code for an identical CDR3. The chain has TRBV27 and TRBJ2-5; no firm D call. The ends were cut back, 0 bases at V and 4 bases at J, with 6 bases in the middle. CDR3 length: 13 residues. From germline, CDR1 is MNHEY and CDR2 SMNVEV (reference sequence). The CDR3 bases are TGTGCCAGCAGTTTATCTGGTTTAGAGACCCAGTACTTC. Its protein is CASSLSGLETQYF.

The chain links TRBV18 to TRBJ1-1; 9 bases fit TRBD1. The CDR3 extends over 17 amino acids. Germline V lookup: CDR1 KGHSH, CDR2 LQKENI. J was trimmed by 1 base and V by 2 bases; bases with no gene match: 8. CDR3 bases: TGTGCCAGCTCACCAAATGGACAGGGGCCACGGAACACTGAAGCTTTCTTT. Protein: CASSPNGQGPRNTEAFF. The whole variable domain, remainder taken from reference TRBV18 and TRBJ1-1, is NAGVMQNPRHLVRRRGQEARLRCSPMKGHSHVYWYRQLPEEGLKFMVYLQKENIIDESGMPKERFSAEFPKEGPSILRIQQVVRGDSAAYFCASSPNGQGPRNTEAFFGQGTRLTVV.